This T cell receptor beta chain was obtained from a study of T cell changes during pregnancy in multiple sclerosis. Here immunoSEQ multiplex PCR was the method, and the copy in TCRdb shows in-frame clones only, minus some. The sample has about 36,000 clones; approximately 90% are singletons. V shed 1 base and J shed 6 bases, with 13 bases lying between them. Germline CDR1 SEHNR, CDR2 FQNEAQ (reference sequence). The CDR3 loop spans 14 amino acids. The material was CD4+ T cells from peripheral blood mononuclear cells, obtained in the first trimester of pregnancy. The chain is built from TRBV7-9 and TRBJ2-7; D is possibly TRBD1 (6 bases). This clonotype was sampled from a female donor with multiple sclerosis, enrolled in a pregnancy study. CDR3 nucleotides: TGTGCCAGCAGCTTAGGGACAGTTCCGAGCGAGCAGTACTTC. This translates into CASSLGTVPSEQYF.